The entry below gives a single T cell receptor (beta chain) sequence along with its context. Its specificity is not known. Sequencing used cDNA as its template, made by extracting RNA and reverse transcribing it. The repertoire was sequenced with immunoSEQ multiplex PCR; TCRdb's copy has only in-frame clones and lacks some. Of around 140,000 clones in the sample, approximately 50% were seen once. This sample was included in a study of CD8+ T cells in alopecia areata. Across the whole study: Treated patients received oral tofacitinib, 5 to 10 mg twice daily. Tofacitinib was given for 6 to 18 months, then stopped for 6 months.

Study-wide results and caveats: Relative to normal scalp, lesional scalp, especially alopecia totalis/universalis, showed higher clonality.

Trimming removed 3 bases at V and 6 bases at J, with 12 bases between. CDR3 length: 13 residues. Per germline, CDR1 GTSNPN and CDR2 SVGIG (reference sequence). This receptor was taken from a human donor with alopecia areata. This specimen was CD4+ T cells sorted from blood, taken at week 0. The rearrangement joins TRBV30 to TRBJ1-5; a weak D match, TRBD1 (6 bases). The CDR3 sequence: CAWSTRGGQPQHF. In nucleotides, the CDR3 is TGTGCCTGGAGCACCAGGGGCGGTCAGCCCCAGCATTTT.